The 7 T cell receptor beta chains reported below all come from one sample, sequenced in a study of T cell repertoires in ileal Crohn's disease. As for time point: inflamed ileum from the surgical specimen. Sequencing used immunoSEQ multiplex PCR; TCRdb keeps in-frame clones, though not all of them. The sample records some 17,000 clones, about 75% being singletons. Sequencing input: ileal tissue. These receptors were taken from an adult with Crohn's disease.

The chain is built from TRBV6-5 and TRBJ2-7; possibly TRBD2 for D (5 bases). Looked up from germline, CDR1 is MNHEY and CDR2 is SVGAGI. CDR3 length equals 13 residues. Trimming left V 2 bases short and J 5 bases short, with 10 bases between. The CDR3 DNA sequence: TGTGCCAGCAGTTACCTGTGGGGAGACGAGCAGTACTTC. Its protein product is CASSYLWGDEQYF.

This clone was seen only once. This sample also contains other DNA sequences that code for the same CDR3. The chain employs TRBV5-1 and TRBJ2-7, with TRBD1 matching 8 bases. Germline assignment: CDR1 SGHRS and CDR2 YFSETQ. With 3 bases clipped from V and 4 bases from J, the junction kept 6 bases outside the gene matches. This CDR3 is built from 14 residues. CDR3 sequence reads: CASSSGTGSYEQYF. The CDR3 DNA follows: TGCGCCAGCAGCTCCGGGACAGGATCTTACGAGCAGTACTTC.

The chain carries TRBV5-1 and TRBJ2-7; 7 positions agree with TRBD1. J gave up 0 bases and V 5 bases, and 5 bases lay outside the gene matches. This CDR3 region has 14 residues. The V gene's germline CDR1 is SGHRS and CDR2 YFSETQ. CDR3 protein: CASRTGPSSYEQYF. DNA of the CDR3: TGCGCCAGCAGGACAGGGCCAAGCTCCTACGAGCAGTACTTC.

J is TRBJ2-5 and V is TRBV10-3; D perhaps matches TRBD1 (5 bases). Germline CDR1 and CDR2: ENHRY and SYGVKD. The CDR3 runs 14 residues. The V gene lost 7 bases and the J gene lost 7 bases, with 19 bases spanning the gap. The CDR3 region is CAINDRVGAGTQYF. As DNA, the CDR3 is TGTGCCATCAACGACCGGGTTGGGGCTGGGACCCAGTACTTC.

This chain joins TRBV6-1 and TRBJ2-7; TRBD1 or TRBD2 may be the D gene (5 bases each). Germline CDR1 MNHNS, CDR2 SASEGT. The V end was cut by 2 bases, the J end by 0 bases, with 14 bases between. The CDR3 runs 16 residues. In nucleotides, the CDR3 is TGTGCCAGCAGTGAACCTCGGGGACCCTCCTCCTACGAGCAGTACTTC. This gives the protein CASSEPRGPSSYEQYF.

The gene calls are TRBV5-1 and TRBJ2-5, with TRBD1 identical over 9 bases. Germline V gene data show CDR1 as SGHRS and CDR2 as YFSETQ. The trim removed 3 bases at V and 5 bases at J, leaving 8 bases unmatched. CDR3 length: 15 residues. CDR3 bases: TGCGCCAGCAGCTCCCCGGGACAGGGAGGGGAGACCCAGTACTTC. It specifies CASSSPGQGGETQYF.

The chain has TRBV6-1 and TRBJ2-7, with D unclear. Germline assignment: CDR1 MNHNS and CDR2 SASEGT. This CDR3 is 14 amino acids long. Trimming removed 0 bases at V and 2 bases at J, with 8 bases between. The CDR3 nucleotides are TGTGCCAGCAGTGAAGCTTATTCAGCCTACGAGCAGTACTTC. Its translation: CASSEAYSAYEQYF.